This entry describes one TCR beta chain. The sample belongs to a study of blood T cell repertoires in COVID-19. For the study at large: Italy, Spain and the United States were the sources of the convalescent and acute COVID-19 samples. In each case, the material was cDNA or gDNA derived from T cells, B-cell-depleted T cells, or PBMCs.

As processed by the authors: Reference gene primer amplification gave estimated nucleated cell counts. Some clones are missing from TCRdb's copy, which holds only in-frame ones; the method was immunoSEQ multiplex PCR. V and J calls and clone size are copied from that table; D and trimming were computed from the DNA. The sample records around 110,000 clones, less than 95% being singletons. CDR3 length equals 16 residues. The V gene's germline CDR1 is MNHEY and CDR2 SVGAGI. With 2 bases removed from V and 6 bases from J, the gap between germline ends came to 14 bases. J is TRBJ1-6 and V is TRBV6-5, with a possible D match to TRBD1 (6 bases). The sequenced sample was peripheral blood. The TCR comes from a human donor with active COVID-19. The donor label of this sample is uncertain. CDR3 loop: CASSYGRGARNSPLHF. In nucleotides, the CDR3 is TGTGCCAGCAGTTACGGGCGGGGGGCGCGTAATTCACCCCTCCACTTT.